This T cell receptor beta chain derives from a study of cytomegalovirus exposure and HLA in healthy donors. Looking at the study overall: The Caucasian-associated ancestry cluster contained more than 75% of the 398 genotyped donors. Regarding the study as a whole: Researchers reported in a later analysis that a missense DCLRE1C variant was tied to TCR beta V- and J-gene trimming. Common viral pathogens seemed, in a later analysis, to connect with several of the most significant clusters.

Concerning this clone itself: Its antigen is not known.

Use of 60 Vbeta and 13 Jbeta primers characterized the PCR. Source study methods: Among the unique TCR beta chains that a later analysis counted, around 72 million in all, 9.5 million to 12 million were shared. The assay was immunoSEQ multiplex PCR, and TCRdb's table has in-frame clones only and misses some. D and trimming were read from the DNA, whereas the V and J calls and clone size are those reported in that table. The table lists more than 150,000 clones, about 85% of them singletons, with more than 1.1% in the top ten. The sample consisted of PBMCs. The receptor was isolated from a girl between 10 and 17 years old in good health and CMV-seropositive.

The CDR3 bases are TGTGCCAGCAGCTTCCGAGACAGGGGTATGGACACTGAAGCTTTCTTT. Residues: CASSFRDRGMDTEAFF. The chain recombines TRBV5-8 with TRBJ1-1; 8 nucleotides match TRBD1. Germline V gene lookup returns CDR1 SGHTS and CDR2 YDEGEE. The trim removed 2 bases at V and 3 bases at J, leaving 9 bases unmatched. CDR3 length: 16 amino acids.